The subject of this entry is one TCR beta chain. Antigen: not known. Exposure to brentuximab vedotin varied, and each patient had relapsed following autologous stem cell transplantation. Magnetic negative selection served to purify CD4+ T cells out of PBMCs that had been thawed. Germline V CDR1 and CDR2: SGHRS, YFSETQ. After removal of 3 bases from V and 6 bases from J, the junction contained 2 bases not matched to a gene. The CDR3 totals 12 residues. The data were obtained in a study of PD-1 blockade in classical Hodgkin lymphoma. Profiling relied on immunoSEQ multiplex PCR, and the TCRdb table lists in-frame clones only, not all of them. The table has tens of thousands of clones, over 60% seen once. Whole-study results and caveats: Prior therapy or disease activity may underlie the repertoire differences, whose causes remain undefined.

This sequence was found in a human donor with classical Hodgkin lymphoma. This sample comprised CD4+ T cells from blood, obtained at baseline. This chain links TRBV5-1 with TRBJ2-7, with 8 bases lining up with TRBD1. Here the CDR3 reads CASSSTGGEQYF. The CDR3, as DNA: TGCGCCAGCAGCTCCACAGGGGGCGAGCAGTACTTC.